The present entry profiles one TCR beta chain with its context. This entry belongs to a study of blood T cell repertoires in COVID-19. This CDR3 is built from 13 residues. Germline lookup yields CDR1 LGHNA and CDR2 YNFKEQ. The V gene lost 3 bases and the J gene lost 7 bases, with 7 bases spanning the gap. TCRdb's table, derived via immunoSEQ multiplex PCR, lists solely in-frame clones and lacks some. The sample yields approximately 220,000 clones, under 90% seen once. The sample comprised peripheral blood. The clonotype was recovered from a woman between 40 and 55 years old with active or convalescent COVID-19. The chain uses TRBV4-2 and TRBJ1-6; D call uncertain. Written as DNA, the CDR3 is TGTGCCAGCAGCCAGACACAAAATTCACCCCTCCACTTT. This codes for CASSQTQNSPLHF.